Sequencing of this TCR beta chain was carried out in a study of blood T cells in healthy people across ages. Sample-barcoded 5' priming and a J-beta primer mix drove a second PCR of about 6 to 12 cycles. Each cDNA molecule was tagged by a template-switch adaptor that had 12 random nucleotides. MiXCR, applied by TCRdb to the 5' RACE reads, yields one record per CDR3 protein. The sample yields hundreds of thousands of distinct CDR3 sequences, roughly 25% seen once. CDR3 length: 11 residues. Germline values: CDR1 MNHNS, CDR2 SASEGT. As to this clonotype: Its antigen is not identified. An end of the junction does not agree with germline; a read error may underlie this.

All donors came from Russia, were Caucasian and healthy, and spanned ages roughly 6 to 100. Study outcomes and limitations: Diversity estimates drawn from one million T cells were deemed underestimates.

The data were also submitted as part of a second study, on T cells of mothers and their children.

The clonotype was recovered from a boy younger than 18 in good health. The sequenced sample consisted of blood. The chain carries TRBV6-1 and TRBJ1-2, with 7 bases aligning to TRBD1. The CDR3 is CASSAPGQLHF. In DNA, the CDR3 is TGTGCCAGCAGTGCACCGGGACAGCTCCACTTC.